These 24 T cell receptor beta chains originate from one sample sequenced in a study of blood T cell repertoires in COVID-19. Data came from immunoSEQ multiplex PCR; TCRdb stores just in-frame clones and leaves some out. The sample records fewer than 300,000 clones, around 90% being singletons. Sample: peripheral blood. These receptors came from a man aged 55 to 70 who had recovered from COVID-19.

J is TRBJ2-1 and V is TRBV6-5, with a weak D call TRBD1 (6 bases). V lost 8 bases to trimming and J lost 9 bases, with 14 bases between them. The CDR3 is 12 residues long. Germline V gives CDR1 MNHEY, CDR2 SVGAGI. CDR3 region: CASAVSDSEQFF. The DNA for the CDR3 is TGTGCCAGCGCAGTCTCGGACAGTGAGCAGTTCTTC.

This clone was seen once. This chain uses TRBV19 with TRBJ1-5; 7 positions agree with TRBD1. The CDR3 contains 13 residues. The germline V gene encodes CDR1 LNHDA and CDR2 SQIVND (reference sequence). V dropped 6 bases and J dropped 7; count of bases not matched to a gene: 6. The CDR3 DNA is TGTGCCAGTAGCACAGGGGCCCAGCAGCCCCAGCATTTT. Protein sequence: CASSTGAQQPQHF.

The chain links TRBV2 to TRBJ2-1; weak D call: TRBD2 (6 bases). Deletions cut 2 bases from V and 5 bases from J, with 16 bases between. Per the germline V gene, CDR1 is SNHLY and CDR2 is FYNNEI. The CDR3 contains 16 residues. CDR3 loop: CASSEIIVGLNNEQFF. The DNA of the CDR3 is TGTGCCAGCAGTGAAATTATCGTGGGACTGAACAATGAGCAGTTCTTC.

V gene TRBV4-2 combines with J gene TRBJ2-7; 7 bases agree with TRBD2. The V gene's germline CDR1 is LGHNA and CDR2 YNFKEQ. The CDR3 spans 13 residues. V lost 5 bases and J lost 7; bases outside the gene matches: 8. As DNA, the CDR3 is TGTGCCAGCAGCGAACGGCGGGGGAAGGAGCAGTACTTC. Residues: CASSERRGKEQYF.

Only one count was recorded for this clone. The chain couples TRBV19 to TRBJ1-4; 9 bases line up with TRBD1. Trimming removed 6 bases from V and 6 bases from J; junction bases left unmatched: 8. The CDR3 length is 15 residues. Germline-derived CDR1 and CDR2 are LNHDA and SQIVND (reference sequence). CDR3 bases: TGTGCCAGTAGCCGGACAGGGGAGGATGATGAAAAACTGTTTTTT. It translates to CASSRTGEDDEKLFF. Looking up the rest from reference TRBV19 and TRBJ1-4 gives the full variable domain: DGGITQSPKYLFRKEGQNVTLSCEQNLNHDAMYWYRQDPGQGLRLIYYSQIVNDFQKGDIAEGYSVSREKKESFPLTVTSAQKNPTAFYLCASSRTGEDDEKLFFGSGTQLSVL.

This clone turned up a few times. The V gene is TRBV5-4, the J gene TRBJ2-2; tentative D call: TRBD1 (6 bases). The CDR3 has 16 residues. V shed 6 bases and J shed 1 base, with 16 bases lying between them. The germline V gene has CDR1 SGHNT and CDR2 YYREEE (reference sequence). CDR3 nucleotide sequence: TGTGCCAGCACCCAGAATGGGGGCCGGAACACCGGGGAGCTGTTTTTT. Protein: CASTQNGGRNTGELFF.

V is TRBV9 and J is TRBJ1-5; D uncertain. The CDR3 is 15 residues long. Between the trimmed V and J ends, which lost 0 bases and 0 bases, there was a span of 7 bases. Germline CDR1 reads SGDLS; CDR2 reads YYNGEE. The CDR3 sequence is CASSVDQDSNQPQHF. The CDR3 bases are TGTGCCAGCAGCGTAGACCAGGATAGCAATCAGCCCCAGCATTTT.

This chain uses TRBV7-3 with TRBJ2-3; 7 nucleotides line up with TRBD1. The CDR3 totals 15 residues. Germline CDR1 and CDR2: SGHTA and FQGTGA. Trimming cost V 5 bases and J 5 bases; bases outside gene matches: 10. The CDR3 region is CASSVEGGIRDTQYF. CDR3 bases: TGTGCCAGCAGCGTCGAAGGGGGCATTCGAGATACGCAGTATTTT.

The CDR3 coding sequence is TGTGCCAGCAGCTTATTAGCCCCGGAGGCAGATACGCAGTATTTT. This gives the protein CASSLLAPEADTQYF. J is TRBJ2-3 and V is TRBV13, with a tentative D call TRBD2 (5 bases). CDR1 is PRHDT and CDR2 is FYEKMQ in the germline V gene (reference sequence). V gave up 2 bases and J gave up 4 bases, with 13 bases separating them. This CDR3 is 15 amino acids long.

The V call is TRBV2, the J call TRBJ2-3, with TRBD1 matching over 7 bases. Germline trimming cut 5 bases from V and 0 bases from J; bases unmatched to any gene: 5. This CDR3 has 15 amino acids. CDR1 SNHLY and CDR2 FYNNEI come from the germline V gene. The CDR3 here is CASSKQGISTDTQYF. The DNA for the CDR3 is TGTGCCAGCAGTAAACAGGGGATAAGCACAGATACGCAGTATTTT.

The genes are TRBV27 and TRBJ2-1; 7 nucleotides agree with TRBD1. The germline V gene has CDR1 MNHEY and CDR2 SMNVEV (reference sequence). The CDR3 loop spans 15 amino acids. Losses at the gene ends were 5 bases for V and 0 bases for J; bases not matched to a gene: 4. The CDR3 reads CASSADRSSYNEQFF. CDR3 coding DNA: TGTGCCAGCAGTGCGGACAGGAGCTCCTACAATGAGCAGTTCTTC.

V and J are TRBV5-1 and TRBJ1-2; D is perhaps TRBD1 (6 bases). The germline V and J ends were trimmed by 4 bases and 2 bases, with 12 bases remaining between them. The length of the CDR3 is 14 residues. Germline V CDR1 and CDR2: SGHRS, YFSETQ. CDR3: CASSQPGQNYGYTF. CDR3 sequence (DNA): TGCGCCAGCAGCCAACCGGGACAAAACTATGGCTACACCTTC.

The chain has TRBV11-2 and TRBJ2-6; D possibly corresponds to TRBD2 (7 bases). The V end was cut by 1 base, the J end by 0 bases, with 13 bases between. CDR1 is SGHAT, CDR2 FQNNGV, per germline. CDR3 length equals 18 residues. The CDR3 DNA sequence: TGTGCCAGCAGCTTAGGCGGGGGCCGACACTCTGGGGCCAACGTCCTGACTTTC. Translated, it gives CASSLGGGRHSGANVLTF.

The gene calls are TRBV7-9 and TRBJ2-2, with TRBD2 as a possible D gene (7 bases). Trimming took off 5 bases at V and 2 bases at J, with 15 bases between the two ends. Per germline, CDR1 SEHNR and CDR2 FQNEAQ (reference sequence). The CDR3 sequence is 16 residues long. The CDR3 is CASSGAGGQNTGELFF. The CDR3 DNA reads TGTGCCAGCAGCGGGGCCGGGGGGCAAAACACCGGGGAGCTGTTTTTT. Complete variable domain (other parts from reference TRBV7-9 and TRBJ2-2): DTGVSQNPRHKITKRGQNVTFRCDPISEHNRLYWYRQTLGQGPEFLTYFQNEAQLEKSRLLSDRFSAERPKGSFSTLEIQRTEQGDSAMYLCASSGAGGQNTGELFFGEGSRLTVL.

The DNA of the CDR3 is TGCGCCAGCAGCTCCGGGCGGGGTGGGCAGCCCCAGCATTTT. Translation: CASSSGRGGQPQHF. The V gene is TRBV5-1, the J gene TRBJ1-5; no clear D. V was shortened by 3 bases and J by 7 bases, with 14 bases between the two germline ends. The V gene's germline CDR1 is SGHRS and CDR2 YFSETQ. This CDR3 spans 14 amino acids. Complete variable domain (other parts from reference TRBV5-1 and TRBJ1-5): KAGVTQTPRYLIKTRGQQVTLSCSPISGHRSVSWYQQTPGQGLQFLFEYFSETQRNKGNFPGRFSGRQFSNSRSEMNVSTLELGDSALYLCASSSGRGGQPQHFGDGTRLSIL.

The chain employs TRBV9 and TRBJ2-3; TRBD1 is a possible D gene (5 bases). The length of the CDR3 is 17 residues. V was trimmed by 3 bases and J by 0 bases, leaving 17 bases between them. The germline CDR1 and CDR2 sequences are SGDLS and YYNGEE. CDR3 amino acids: CASSEAWGAASTDTQYF. DNA of the CDR3: TGTGCCAGCAGCGAGGCCTGGGGCGCCGCTAGCACAGATACGCAGTATTTT.

The chain employs TRBV27 and TRBJ1-1; D is perhaps TRBD1 (6 bases). The V end was cut by 10 bases, the J end by 5 bases, with 20 bases between. The CDR3 contains 14 residues. Looked up from germline, CDR1 is MNHEY and CDR2 is SMNVEV (reference sequence). The chain's CDR3 is CATRKAYRETEAFF. CDR3 sequence (DNA): TGTGCCACCAGGAAGGCCTACAGGGAAACTGAAGCTTTCTTT.

The V and J genes are TRBV18 and TRBJ2-5, with 10 bases that match TRBD2. The trim removed 3 bases at V and 5 bases at J, leaving 12 bases unmatched. This CDR3 comprises 17 residues. The V gene's germline CDR1 is KGHSH and CDR2 LQKENI. The CDR3 nucleotides read TGTGCCAGCTCACCCCAACTCATTAGCGGGGGGATGGAGACCCAGTACTTC. Its translation is CASSPQLISGGMETQYF.

V and J are TRBV15 and TRBJ1-2, with 8 bases that match TRBD1. CDR3 length: 15 residues. The germline gives CDR1 LNHNV, CDR2 YYDKDF (reference sequence). Trimming removed 2 bases from V and 2 bases from J; junction bases left unmatched: 4. The CDR3: CATSRTTGVNYGYTF. The CDR3 region has the DNA TGTGCCACCAGCAGAACGACAGGGGTCAACTATGGCTACACCTTC.

With regard to this clone: The same CDR3 also results from other DNA sequences found in this sample. This chain joins TRBV18 and TRBJ1-3; 7 bases line up with TRBD1. With V trimmed by 0 bases and J by 1 base, 3 bases remained unmatched. The CDR3 length is 16 residues. CDR1 and CDR2 from the germline V gene are KGHSH and LQKENI. The CDR3 coding sequence is TGTGCCAGCTCACCACCGAGGGGGCGGTCTGGAAACACCATATATTTT. As protein: CASSPPRGRSGNTIYF.

This chain connects TRBV30 to TRBJ2-4; possible D gene TRBD2, 5 bases. Germline values: CDR1 GTSNPN, CDR2 SVGIG (reference sequence). The CDR3 covers 15 residues. Trimming left V 1 base short and J 4 bases short, with 14 bases between. CDR3 sequence (DNA): TGTGCCTGGAGTGCTGGCCGGGGTTGGAAAAACATTCAGTACTTC. Protein product: CAWSAGRGWKNIQYF.

The CDR3 DNA reads as TGTGCCAGCAGCTCCGAACGGACAGGGCCCTACGAGCAGTACTTC. Translating gives CASSSERTGPYEQYF. V and J are TRBV5-6 and TRBJ2-7; 8 nucleotides match TRBD1. There are 15 residues in the CDR3. V shed 3 bases and J 2 bases; nucleotides not matched to a gene: 7. Germline CDR1 and CDR2: SGHDT and YYEEEE.

The chain joins TRBV6-5 to TRBJ1-2; D may be TRBD1 (6 bases). The CDR3 is 15 amino acids. V lost 5 bases and J lost 4, with 17 bases in between. Germline V gene data show CDR1 as MNHEY and CDR2 as SVGAGI. CDR3 DNA: TGTGCCAGCAGTCTAACGACGGGGGGCTCCTATGGCTACACCTTC. This translates into CASSLTTGGSYGYTF.

The J gene is TRBJ2-3, the V gene TRBV27, with 8 bases fitting TRBD2. The CDR3 is made up of 17 amino acids. The V and J ends lost 5 bases and 1 base, in that order; junction bases with no gene match: 11. Germline loops: CDR1 MNHEY, CDR2 SMNVEV (reference sequence). CDR3 nucleotide sequence: TGTGCCAGCAGTCCCACACCCTTAGCGGGACGCACAGATACGCAGTATTTT. Translating it yields CASSPTPLAGRTDTQYF.